This TCR beta chain was documented in a study of beta chain features in type 1 diabetes. The CDR3 has 13 amino acids. The V gene lost 2 bases and the J gene lost 11 bases, with 15 bases spanning the gap. CDR1 MNHNY and CDR2 SVGAGI come from the germline V gene (reference sequence). This clone showed up just a few times. No antigen is known for it. Expressed TCRB transcripts got sequenced, as all isolated RNA was reverse transcribed. Assay used: immunoSEQ multiplex PCR; TCRdb lists only in-frame clones, some missing. The repertoire holds more than 85,000 clones, with around 40% as singletons. Overall study results and limits: Type 1 diabetes patients had moderately but significantly shorter TCRB CDR3s in all four CD4+ subsets. More deletions and fewer insertions at VDJ junctions were found in patients with type 1 diabetes. Equally in patients and controls, shorter templates might have been favored by PCR.

The chain employs TRBV6-6 and TRBJ1-1; D is ambiguous. The TCR was taken from a woman in her late teens or twenties in good health. Specimen: stem cell memory CD4+ T cells from blood. The CDR3 DNA sequence: TGTGCCAGCAGTTACGCAGGAGGTCACGTGGCTTTCTTT. Translated: CASSYAGGHVAFF.